This TCR beta chain was captured by sequencing in a study of regulatory T cells in long-lasting Graves disease. Sample time point: persistent/refractory GD, antithyroid drugs over 5 years with positive TRAb. Construction of the TCR library relied on RNA isolated from PBMCs. Staff took about 9 milliliters of peripheral blood and put it into EDTA tubes. Study-wide results and caveats: New patients shared approximately 970 public clonotypes, and persistent patients shared more, with about 2,700. Preferential use of TRBV28, TRBJ1-2 and TRBJ2-5 was seen in persistent disease. Persistent Graves' cases showed lower TCR diversity than newly diagnosed cases.

Libraries of TCR beta came from iRepertoire HTBI primers plus Arm-PCR of CDR3 regions. Each CDR3 protein is one row after TCRdb ran MiXCR on the multiplex PCR reads. The sample holds 500,000 to 700,000 distinct CDR3 sequences, 30% seen once. On this clonotype: The antigen is undetermined.

CDR3 length: 14 residues. V was trimmed by 6 bases and J by 0 bases, leaving 9 bases between them. In germline, CDR1 is MDHEN, CDR2 SYDVKM. The chain combines TRBV28 with TRBJ2-4; no clear D gene. The sample here was peripheral blood mononuclear cells (PBMCs), taken when the disease was refractory, from a patient treated with antithyroid drugs. The TCR comes from a female donor with Graves disease. CDR3 sequence reads: CASRETVAKNIQYF. In DNA, the CDR3 is TGTGCCAGCAGAGAGACCGTAGCCAAAAACATTCAGTACTTC. The whole variable domain, filled in from reference TRBV28 and TRBJ2-4, reads DVKVTQSSRYLVKRTGEKVFLECVQDMDHENMFWYRQDPGLGLRLIYFSYDVKMKEKGDIPEGYSVSREKKERFSLILESASTNQTSMYLCASRETVAKNIQYFGAGTRLSVL.